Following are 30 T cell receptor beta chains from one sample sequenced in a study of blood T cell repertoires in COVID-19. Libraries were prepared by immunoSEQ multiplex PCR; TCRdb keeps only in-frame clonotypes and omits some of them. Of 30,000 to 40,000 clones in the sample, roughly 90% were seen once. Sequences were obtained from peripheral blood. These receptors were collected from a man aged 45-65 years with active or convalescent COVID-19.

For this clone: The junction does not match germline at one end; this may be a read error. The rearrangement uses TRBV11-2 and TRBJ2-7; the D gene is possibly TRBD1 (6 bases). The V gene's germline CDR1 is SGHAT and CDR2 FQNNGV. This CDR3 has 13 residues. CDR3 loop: CASSIDRLHEQYF. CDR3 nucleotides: TGTGCCAGCAGCATAGACAGGCTCCACGAGCAGTACTTC.

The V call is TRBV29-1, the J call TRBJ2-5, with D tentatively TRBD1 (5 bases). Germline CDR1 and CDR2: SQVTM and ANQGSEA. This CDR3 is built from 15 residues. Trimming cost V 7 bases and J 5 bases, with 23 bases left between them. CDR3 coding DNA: TGCAGCGCAACCCCTGGTCAGGGTAAGGGGGAGACCCAGTACTTC. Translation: CSATPGQGKGETQYF.

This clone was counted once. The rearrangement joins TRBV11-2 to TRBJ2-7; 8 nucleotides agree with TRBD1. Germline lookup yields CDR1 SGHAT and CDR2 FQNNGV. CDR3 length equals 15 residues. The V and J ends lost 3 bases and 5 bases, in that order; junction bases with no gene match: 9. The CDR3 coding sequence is TGTGCCAGCAGCTTTAGGGACAGGTATTTCGACGAGCAGTACTTC. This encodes CASSFRDRYFDEQYF.

CDR3 amino acids: CASSQQGSHGYTF. CDR3 bases: TGTGCCAGCAGCCAACAGGGTTCTCATGGCTACACCTTC. The chain has TRBV5-4 and TRBJ1-2; the D gene is possibly TRBD1 (6 bases). V dropped 4 bases and J dropped 6 bases, with 13 bases sitting between them. CDR3 length: 13 amino acids. Germline V gene sequence: CDR1 SGHNT, CDR2 YYREEE (reference sequence).

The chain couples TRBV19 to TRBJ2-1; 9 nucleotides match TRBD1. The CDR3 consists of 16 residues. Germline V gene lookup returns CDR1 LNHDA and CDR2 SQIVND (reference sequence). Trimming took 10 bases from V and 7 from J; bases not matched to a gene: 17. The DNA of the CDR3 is TGTGCCAATAAACTCCCGGGACAGGGCCTTAGGAATGAGCAGTTCTTC. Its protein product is CANKLPGQGLRNEQFF. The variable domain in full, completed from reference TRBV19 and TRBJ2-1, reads DGGITQSPKYLFRKEGQNVTLSCEQNLNHDAMYWYRQDPGQGLRLIYYSQIVNDFQKGDIAEGYSVSREKKESFPLTVTSAQKNPTAFYLCANKLPGQGLRNEQFFGPGTRLTVL.

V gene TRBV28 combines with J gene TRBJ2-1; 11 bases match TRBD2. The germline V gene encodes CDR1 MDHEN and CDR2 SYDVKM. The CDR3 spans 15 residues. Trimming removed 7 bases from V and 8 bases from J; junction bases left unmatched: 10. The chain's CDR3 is CASTRRTSGLDEQFF. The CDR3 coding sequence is TGTGCCAGCACTAGACGGACTAGCGGGTTGGATGAGCAGTTCTTC.

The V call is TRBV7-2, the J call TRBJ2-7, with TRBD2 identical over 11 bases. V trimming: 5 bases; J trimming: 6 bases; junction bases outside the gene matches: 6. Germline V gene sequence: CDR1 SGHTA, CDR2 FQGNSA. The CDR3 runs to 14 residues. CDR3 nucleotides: TGTGCCAGCAGCATTACTAGCGGGAGTGGCGAGCAGTACTTC. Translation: CASSITSGSGEQYF.

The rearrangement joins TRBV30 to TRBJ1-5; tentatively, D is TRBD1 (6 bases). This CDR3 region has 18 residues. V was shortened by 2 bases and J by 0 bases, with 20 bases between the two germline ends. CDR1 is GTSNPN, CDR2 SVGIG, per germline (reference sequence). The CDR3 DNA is TGTGCCTGGAGTAACGACAGGCTCGGGGCTTATAGCAATCAGCCCCAGCATTTT. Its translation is CAWSNDRLGAYSNQPQHF.

This chain's CDR3 is CASSLGQINQPQHF. In nucleotides, the CDR3 is TGTGCCAGCAGCTTAGGACAGATCAATCAGCCCCAGCATTTT. The J gene is TRBJ1-5, the V gene TRBV7-9; a possible D gene is TRBD1 (5 bases). This CDR3 comprises 14 residues. Germline CDR1 reads SEHNR; CDR2 reads FQNEAQ (reference sequence). Between the trimmed V and J ends, which lost 1 base and 3 bases, there was a span of 7 bases.

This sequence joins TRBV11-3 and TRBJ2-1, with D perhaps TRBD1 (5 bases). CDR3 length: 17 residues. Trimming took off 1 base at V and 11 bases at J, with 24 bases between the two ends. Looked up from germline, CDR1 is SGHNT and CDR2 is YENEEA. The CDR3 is CASSLGGSRGSFQKQFF. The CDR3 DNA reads TGTGCCAGCAGCTTAGGGGGCTCTAGAGGTTCTTTCCAAAAGCAGTTCTTC.

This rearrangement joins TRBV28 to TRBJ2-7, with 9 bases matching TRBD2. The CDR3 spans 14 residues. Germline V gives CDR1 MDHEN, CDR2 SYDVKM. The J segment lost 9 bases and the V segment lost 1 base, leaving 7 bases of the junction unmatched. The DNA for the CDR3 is TGTGCCAGCAGTTTATTCGCGGGAGGGGGCGTGCAGTACTTC. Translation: CASSLFAGGGVQYF.

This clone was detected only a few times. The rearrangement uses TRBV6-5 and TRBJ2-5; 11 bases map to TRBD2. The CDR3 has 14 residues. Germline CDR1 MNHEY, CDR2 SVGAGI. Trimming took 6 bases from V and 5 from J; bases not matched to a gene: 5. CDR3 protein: CASRRLAGRETQYF. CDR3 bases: TGTGCCAGCAGGAGACTAGCGGGAAGGGAGACCCAGTACTTC.

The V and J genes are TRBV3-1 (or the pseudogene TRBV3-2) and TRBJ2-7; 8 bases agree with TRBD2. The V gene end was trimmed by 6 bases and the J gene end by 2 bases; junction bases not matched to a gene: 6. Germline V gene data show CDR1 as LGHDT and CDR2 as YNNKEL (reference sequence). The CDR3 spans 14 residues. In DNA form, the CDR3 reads TGTGCCAGCAGTGCCATAGCGGGAACCTACGAGCAGTACTTC. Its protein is CASSAIAGTYEQYF.

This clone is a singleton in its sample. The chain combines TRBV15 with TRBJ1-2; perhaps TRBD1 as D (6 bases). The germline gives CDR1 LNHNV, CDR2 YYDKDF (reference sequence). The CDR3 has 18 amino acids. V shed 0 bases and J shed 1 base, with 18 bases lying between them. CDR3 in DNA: TGTGCCACCAGCAGAGATCAGCCAGGGAGAGGGGGTAACTATGGCTACACCTTC. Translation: CATSRDQPGRGGNYGYTF.

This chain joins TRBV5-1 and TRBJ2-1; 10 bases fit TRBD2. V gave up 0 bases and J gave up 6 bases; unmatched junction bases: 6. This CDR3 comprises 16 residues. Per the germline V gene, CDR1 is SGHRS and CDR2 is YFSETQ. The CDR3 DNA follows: TGCGCCAGCAGCTTGGGGGCTAGCGGGAGTCTCAATGAGCAGTTCTTC. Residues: CASSLGASGSLNEQFF.

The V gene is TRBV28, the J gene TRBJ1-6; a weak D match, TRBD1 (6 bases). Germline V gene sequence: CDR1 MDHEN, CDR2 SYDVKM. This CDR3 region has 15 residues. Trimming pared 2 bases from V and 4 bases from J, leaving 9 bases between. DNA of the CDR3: TGTGCCAGCAGTTTACGAACAGGGTATAATTCACCCCTCCACTTT. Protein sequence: CASSLRTGYNSPLHF.

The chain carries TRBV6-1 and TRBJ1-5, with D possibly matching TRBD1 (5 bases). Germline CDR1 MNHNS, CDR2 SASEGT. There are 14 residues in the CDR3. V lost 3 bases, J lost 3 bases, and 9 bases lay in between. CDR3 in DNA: TGTGCCAGCAGTGACAGGGTGGACAATCAGCCCCAGCATTTT. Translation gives CASSDRVDNQPQHF.

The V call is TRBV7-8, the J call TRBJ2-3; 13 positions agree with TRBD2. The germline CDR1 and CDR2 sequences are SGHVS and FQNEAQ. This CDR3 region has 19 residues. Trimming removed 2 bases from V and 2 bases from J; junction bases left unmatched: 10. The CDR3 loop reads CASSLRGLAGMADTDTQYF. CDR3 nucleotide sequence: TGTGCCAGCAGCTTAAGGGGACTAGCGGGAATGGCTGACACAGATACGCAGTATTTT.

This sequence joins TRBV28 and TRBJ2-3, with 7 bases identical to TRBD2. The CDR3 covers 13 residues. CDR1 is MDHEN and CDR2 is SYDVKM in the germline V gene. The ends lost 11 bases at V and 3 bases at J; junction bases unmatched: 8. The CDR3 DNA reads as TGTGCCGCCGAGGGAGGGCCGACAGATACGCAGTATTTT. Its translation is CAAEGGPTDTQYF.

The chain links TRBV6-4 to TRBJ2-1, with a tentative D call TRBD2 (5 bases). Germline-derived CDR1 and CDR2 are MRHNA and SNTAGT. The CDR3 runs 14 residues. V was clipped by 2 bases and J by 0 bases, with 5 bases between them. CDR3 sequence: CASSDTSSYNEQFF. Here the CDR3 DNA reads TGTGCCAGCAGTGACACTAGCTCCTACAATGAGCAGTTCTTC.

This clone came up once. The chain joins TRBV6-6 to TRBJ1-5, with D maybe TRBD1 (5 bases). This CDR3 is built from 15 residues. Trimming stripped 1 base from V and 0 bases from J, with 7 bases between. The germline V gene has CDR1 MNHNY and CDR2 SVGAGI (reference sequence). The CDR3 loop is CASSYLGPSNQPQHF. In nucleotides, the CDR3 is TGTGCCAGCAGTTACTTGGGGCCTAGCAATCAGCCCCAGCATTTT.

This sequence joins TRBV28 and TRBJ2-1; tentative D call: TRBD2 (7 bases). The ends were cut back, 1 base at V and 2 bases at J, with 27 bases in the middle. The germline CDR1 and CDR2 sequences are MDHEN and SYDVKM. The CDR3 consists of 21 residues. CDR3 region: CASSLLFGGRGLADTYNEQFF. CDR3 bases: TGTGCCAGCAGTTTATTGTTCGGGGGGCGCGGGCTAGCAGATACCTACAATGAGCAGTTCTTC.

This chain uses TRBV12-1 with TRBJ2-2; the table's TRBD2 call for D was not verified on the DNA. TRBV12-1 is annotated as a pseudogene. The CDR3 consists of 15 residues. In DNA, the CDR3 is TGTGCCAGCAGCTCGGACTACCTGAACACCGGGGAGCTGTTTTTT. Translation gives CASSSDYLNTGELFF.

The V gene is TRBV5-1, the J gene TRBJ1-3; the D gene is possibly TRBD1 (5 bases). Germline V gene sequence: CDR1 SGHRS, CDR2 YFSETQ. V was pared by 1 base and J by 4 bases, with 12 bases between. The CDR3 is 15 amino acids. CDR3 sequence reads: CASSLSAGIGNTIYF. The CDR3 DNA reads TGCGCCAGCAGCTTGTCGGCAGGGATCGGAAACACCATATATTTT.

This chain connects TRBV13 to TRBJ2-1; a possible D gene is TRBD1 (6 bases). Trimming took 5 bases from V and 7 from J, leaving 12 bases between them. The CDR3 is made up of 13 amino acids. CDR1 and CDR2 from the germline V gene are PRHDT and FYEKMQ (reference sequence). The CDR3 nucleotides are TGTGCCAGCAGCCCCGTGAGGGGGAATGAGCAGTTCTTC. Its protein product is CASSPVRGNEQFF.

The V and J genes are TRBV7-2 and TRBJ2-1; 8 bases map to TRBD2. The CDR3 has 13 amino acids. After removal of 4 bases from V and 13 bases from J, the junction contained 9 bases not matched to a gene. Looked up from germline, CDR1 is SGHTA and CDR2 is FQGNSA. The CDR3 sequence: CASSSGHSGDQFF. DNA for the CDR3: TGTGCCAGCAGCTCCGGTCATAGCGGGGACCAGTTCTTC.

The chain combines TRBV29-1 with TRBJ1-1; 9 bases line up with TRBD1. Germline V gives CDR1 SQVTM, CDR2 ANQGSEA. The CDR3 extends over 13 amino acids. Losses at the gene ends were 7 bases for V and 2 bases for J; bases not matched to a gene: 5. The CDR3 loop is CSARTGGNTEAFF. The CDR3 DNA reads TGCAGCGCTAGAACAGGGGGCAACACTGAAGCTTTCTTT. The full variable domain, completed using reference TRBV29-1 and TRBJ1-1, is SAVISQKPSRDICQRGTSLTIQCQVDSQVTMMFWYRQQPGQSLTLIATANQGSEATYESGFVIDKFPISRPNLTFSTLTVSNMSPEDSSIYLCSARTGGNTEAFFGQGTRLTVV.

CDR3 sequence reads: CASSPEQGLTSGANVLTF. The CDR3 DNA sequence: TGCGCCAGCAGCCCTGAACAGGGGCTGACCTCTGGGGCCAACGTCCTGACTTTC. This chain connects TRBV4-3 to TRBJ2-6, with 7 bases fitting TRBD1. Germline V gives CDR1 LGHNA, CDR2 YSLEER. There are 18 residues in the CDR3. V was pared by 4 bases and J by 0 bases, with 9 bases of the junction left unmatched.

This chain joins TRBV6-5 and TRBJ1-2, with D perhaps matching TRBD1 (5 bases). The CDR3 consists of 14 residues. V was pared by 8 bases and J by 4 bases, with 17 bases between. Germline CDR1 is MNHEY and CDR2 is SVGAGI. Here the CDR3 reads CASSRVGGTYGYTF. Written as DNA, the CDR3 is TGTGCCAGCTCCAGGGTCGGGGGGACCTATGGCTACACCTTC.

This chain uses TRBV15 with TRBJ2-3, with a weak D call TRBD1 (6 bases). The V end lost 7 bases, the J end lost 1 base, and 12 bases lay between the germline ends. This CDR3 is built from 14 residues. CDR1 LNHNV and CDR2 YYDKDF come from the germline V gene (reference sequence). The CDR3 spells CATKRGWGTDTQYF. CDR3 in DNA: TGTGCCACCAAAAGGGGGTGGGGCACAGATACGCAGTATTTT.